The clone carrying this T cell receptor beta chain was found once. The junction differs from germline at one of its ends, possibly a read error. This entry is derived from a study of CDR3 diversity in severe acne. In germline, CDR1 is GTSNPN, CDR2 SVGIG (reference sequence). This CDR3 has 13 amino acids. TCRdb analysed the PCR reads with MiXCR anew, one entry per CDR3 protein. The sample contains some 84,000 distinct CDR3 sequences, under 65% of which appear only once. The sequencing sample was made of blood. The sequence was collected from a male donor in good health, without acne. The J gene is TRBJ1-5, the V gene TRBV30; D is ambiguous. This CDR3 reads CTWSVQGNQPQHF. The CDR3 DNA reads TGTACCTGGAGTGTTCAGGGCAATCAGCCCCAGCATTTT.